This T cell receptor beta chain originates from a study of blood T cells in healthy people across ages. About the research overall: Template switching retrieved approximately one barcoded beta molecule for each two T cells. Study-wide results and caveats: Naive and antigen-experienced cells were not separated, limiting conclusive comparison.

V was clipped by 5 bases and J by 0 bases, with 8 bases between them. This CDR3 region has 14 residues. The V gene's germline CDR1 is SGHTA and CDR2 FQGNSA. A second PCR, run for roughly 7 to 12 cycles, used a sample-barcoded 5' primer plus a J-beta primer mix. MiXCR, applied by TCRdb to the 5' RACE reads, yields one record per CDR3 protein. The sample lists roughly 1,500,000 distinct CDR3 sequences; roughly 32% were seen once. Of note for this clonotype: Its antigen is as yet unknown.

The sequencing input was blood. The rearrangement joins TRBV7-2 to TRBJ1-5; D is ambiguous. This TCR was recovered from a woman aged 25 to 39 in good health. Written as DNA, the CDR3 is TGTGCCAGCAGCCGATTCCATAGCAATCAGCCCCAGCATTTT. Translated: CASSRFHSNQPQHF.